This TCR beta chain was captured by sequencing in a study of response to subunit inactivated influenza vaccine. The CDR3 is made up of 13 amino acids. V dropped 0 bases and J dropped 8 bases, with 9 bases sitting between them. Germline V gene lookup returns CDR1 LGHNA and CDR2 YNFKEQ. General study points: It was the authors' suggestion that each seasonal influenza vaccination recruits few new T cells.

This clonotype appeared a few times. What it recognizes is unknown. One entry per CDR3 protein, called by TCRdb with MiXCR from the RT-PCR reads. The table has hundreds of thousands of distinct CDR3 sequences, just over 20% seen once; the top ten hold roughly a tenth. This material consisted of PBMCs from blood, taken 21 months after vaccination. The gene calls are TRBV4-2 and TRBJ2-3; D unclear. The clonotype was recovered from a man between 50 and 75 years old who received an inactivated influenza vaccine. The CDR3 sequence is CASSQDRVGTQYF. The CDR3 coding sequence is TGTGCCAGCAGCCAAGATAGGGTTGGTACGCAGTATTTT.